This T cell receptor (beta chain) was found in a study of cytomegalovirus exposure and HLA in healthy donors. Study findings and constraints: Later analysis identified 16,951 TCR beta sequences associated with HLA alleles, using a false discovery rate threshold of 0.05. Investigators reported 150 to 200 TCR beta chains as tied to cytomegalovirus. Earlier analysis found most TCR beta V segments productive about 87% or about 30% of the time.

PCR primers comprised 60 Vbeta and 13 Jbeta primers. In the source study's methods: A follow-up analysis tallied about 80 million unique TCR beta chains, roughly 11 million shared. Using immunoSEQ multiplex PCR, the repertoire was profiled, and TCRdb retains in-frame clones only, with some absent. From that table come the V and J calls and clone size; the DNA was used to work out D and trimming. The sample yields 110,000 or so clones, under 70% seen once. A word on this clone: The antigen is not known.

The TCR comes from a young man in good health and CMV-seropositive. What was sequenced was PBMCs.

The DNA of the CDR3 is TGTGCCAGCAGGGGGACAGGGCTTCACTCACCCCTCCACTTT. It specifies CASRGTGLHSPLHF. The genes are TRBV2 and TRBJ1-6, with TRBD1 matching over 9 bases. The CDR3 loop spans 14 amino acids. After removal of 6 bases from V and 10 bases from J, the junction contained 7 bases not matched to a gene. CDR1 is SNHLY, CDR2 FYNNEI, per germline.